The present T cell receptor beta chain was sequenced within a study of Siglec-9 on CD8 T cells in melanoma. Study-wide results and caveats: An effector memory CD8+ subset marked by Siglec-9 reportedly appeared to gather in melanoma.

From germline, CDR1 is MGHRA and CDR2 YSYEKL. The CDR3 consists of 12 residues. V dropped 0 bases and J dropped 5 bases, with 5 bases sitting between them. A word on this clone: Its specificity is unknown.

Libraries were prepared by immunoSEQ multiplex PCR; TCRdb keeps only in-frame clonotypes and omits some of them. Here the sample spans around 29,000 clones, 80% being singletons. Sequenced: Siglec-9- CD8+ T cells sorted from blood. The origin of this receptor is a human donor in good health. The chain uses TRBV4-1 and TRBJ2-7, with D uncertain. The DNA for the CDR3 is TGCGCCAGCAGCCAAGACGAGGACGAGCAGTACTTC. Residues: CASSQDEDEQYF.